Given below is one T cell receptor (beta chain) in context. Its cognate antigen is unknown. TCRdb analysed the 5' RACE reads with MiXCR anew, one entry per CDR3 protein. The repertoire includes approximately 600,000 distinct CDR3 sequences, around a tenth of them detected once, and 3% sits in the top ten. Germline V gene data show CDR1 as MDHEN and CDR2 as SYDVKM. The CDR3 runs to 17 residues. Deletions cut 5 bases from V and 4 bases from J, with 23 bases between. This record comes from a study of identical twins. General study points: Carriage of fewer insertions was seen in abundant cord blood beta clonotypes, whereas memory repertoires showed none. Out-of-frame sharing of TCR alpha in monozygotic twins was underestimated by models. Cross-sectional statistics, not tracking of the same donors, supported the conclusions.

All of the donors were Caucasians in good health. These data were also reused for a study on yellow fever vaccine responses in identical twins.

The specimen was PBMCs. The chain combines TRBV28 with TRBJ1-1, with D perhaps matching TRBD1 (6 bases). The origin of this receptor is a woman aged 18-29 years in good health. CDR3 loop: CASSALGGQRARTEAFF. CDR3 coding DNA: TGTGCCAGCAGTGCTCTCGGGGGGCAACGGGCACGCACTGAAGCTTTCTTT.